The source of this T cell receptor beta chain is a study of blood T cell repertoires in COVID-19. On the study more broadly: Spain, Italy and the United States supplied samples that represented acute and convalescent COVID-19.

Original processing methods: The assay estimated nucleated cells by amplifying reference gene primers. Sequencing used immunoSEQ multiplex PCR; TCRdb keeps in-frame clones, though not all of them. For V, J and clone size, that table is used; D and trimming come from the DNA. The sample shows about 270,000 clones, roughly 93% of them seen only once. Per the germline V gene, CDR1 is SEHNR and CDR2 is FQNEAQ (reference sequence). The V and J ends lost 2 bases and 2 bases respectively, with 5 bases between them. The CDR3 spans 13 residues. Sequences were obtained from PBMCs or T cells enriched from blood (not recorded which). J is TRBJ2-3 and V is TRBV7-9, with D unresolved. This receptor was taken from a woman between 40 and 55 years old with acute COVID-19. The CDR3 here is CASSLLPTDTQYF. The DNA for the CDR3 is TGTGCCAGCAGCTTACTTCCCACAGATACGCAGTATTTT. Drawing the rest from reference TRBV7-9 and TRBJ2-3, the complete variable domain is DTGVSQNPRHKITKRGQNVTFRCDPISEHNRLYWYRQTLGQGPEFLTYFQNEAQLEKSRLLSDRFSAERPKGSFSTLEIQRTEQGDSAMYLCASSLLPTDTQYFGPGTRLTVL.